The clone carrying this T cell receptor beta chain was counted at least ten times. Antigen unknown. The entry originates in a study of regulatory T cells in long-lasting Graves disease. V was cut by 1 base and J by 0 bases, with 10 bases left in between. The germline CDR1 and CDR2 sequences are SGHRS and YFSETQ. CDR3 size: 16 residues. Sequencing libraries for TCR beta were prepared with iRepertoire HTBI primers and Arm-PCR of CDR3 regions. TCRdb analysed the multiplex PCR reads with MiXCR anew, one entry per CDR3 protein. In the table there are fewer than 500,000 distinct CDR3 sequences, 15% to 20% of which are singletons. Stated time point: newly diagnosed GD, antithyroid drugs for less than 3 months. Extracted PBMC RNA gave rise to the TCR library. From an endocrinology department in Xi'an, China, came the patients. The study, taken as a whole, reports: Public clonotype sharing was higher in persistent than newly diagnosed patients. Small numbers of samples may have cut accuracy.

The same data also contributed to another study, on T cells in Graves' hyperthyroidism and ophthalmopathy. That publication notes: Diagnosing involved the use of clinical symptoms, serum thyroxine and TRAb, thyroid ultrasound and orbital computed tomography.

The sequences come from peripheral blood mononuclear cells (PBMCs), collected at new diagnosis, from a patient treated with antithyroid drugs. The chain uses TRBV5-1 and TRBJ2-2; D call uncertain. This TCR derives from a man aged 35-49 years with Graves disease. The chain's CDR3 is CASSLSVVANTGELFF. The CDR3 DNA follows: TGCGCCAGCAGCTTGTCTGTGGTCGCGAACACCGGGGAGCTGTTTTTT.